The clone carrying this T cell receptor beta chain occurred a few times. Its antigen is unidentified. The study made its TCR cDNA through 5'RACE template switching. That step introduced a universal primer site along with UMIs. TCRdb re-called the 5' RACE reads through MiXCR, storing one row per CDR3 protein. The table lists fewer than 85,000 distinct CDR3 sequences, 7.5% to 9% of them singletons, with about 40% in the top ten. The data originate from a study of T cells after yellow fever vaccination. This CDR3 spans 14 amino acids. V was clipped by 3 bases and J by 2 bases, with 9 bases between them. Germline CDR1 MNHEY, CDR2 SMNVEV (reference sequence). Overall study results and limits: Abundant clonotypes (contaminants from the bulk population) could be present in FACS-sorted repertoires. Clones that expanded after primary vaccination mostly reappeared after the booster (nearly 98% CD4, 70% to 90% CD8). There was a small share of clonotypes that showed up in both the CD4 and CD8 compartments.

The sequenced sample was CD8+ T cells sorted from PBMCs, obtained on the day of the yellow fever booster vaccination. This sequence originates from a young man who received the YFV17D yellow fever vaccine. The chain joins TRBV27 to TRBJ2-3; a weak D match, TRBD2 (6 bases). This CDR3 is CASSFWGVTDTQYF. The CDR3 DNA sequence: TGTGCCAGCAGTTTTTGGGGGGTCACAGATACGCAGTATTTT.